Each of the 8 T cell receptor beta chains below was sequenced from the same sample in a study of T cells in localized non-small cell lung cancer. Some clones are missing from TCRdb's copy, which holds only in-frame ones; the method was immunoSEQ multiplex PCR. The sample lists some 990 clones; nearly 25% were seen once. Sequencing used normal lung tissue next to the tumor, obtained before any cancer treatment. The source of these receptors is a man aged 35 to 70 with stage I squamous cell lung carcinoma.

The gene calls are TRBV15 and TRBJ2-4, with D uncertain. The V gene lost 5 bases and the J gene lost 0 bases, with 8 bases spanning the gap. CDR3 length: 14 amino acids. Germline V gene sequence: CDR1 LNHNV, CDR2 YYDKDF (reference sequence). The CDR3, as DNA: TGTGCCACCAGCGGGTGGTTAGCCAAAAACATTCAGTACTTC. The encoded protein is CATSGWLAKNIQYF. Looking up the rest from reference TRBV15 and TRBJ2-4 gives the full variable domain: DAMVIQNPRYQVTQFGKPVTLSCSQTLNHNVMYWYQQKSSQAPKLLFHYYDKDFNNEADTPDNFQSRRPNTSFCFLDIRSPGLGDTAMYLCATSGWLAKNIQYFGAGTRLSVL.

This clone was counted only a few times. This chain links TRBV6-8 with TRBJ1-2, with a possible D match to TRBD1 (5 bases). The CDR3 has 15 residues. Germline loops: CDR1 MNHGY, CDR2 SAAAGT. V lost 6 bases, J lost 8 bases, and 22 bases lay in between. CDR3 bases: TGTGCCAGCAGCGCGGTGGGGACGAACCCACGCGGCTACACCTTC. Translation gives CASSAVGTNPRGYTF.

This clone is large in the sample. The CDR3 spells CASRGQKLMNTEAFF. The CDR3 nucleotides are TGTGCCAGCAGGGGACAGAAACTCATGAACACTGAAGCTTTCTTT. The rearrangement uses TRBV11-3 and TRBJ1-1; TRBD1 aligns across 7 bases. The germline CDR1 and CDR2 sequences are SGHNT and YENEEA. The CDR3 has 15 residues. V shed 6 bases, J shed 0 bases, and the junction held 7 bases outside the gene matches.

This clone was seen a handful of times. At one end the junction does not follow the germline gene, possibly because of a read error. CDR3 region: CAISAGGIGNTIYF. CDR3 coding DNA: TGTGCCATCAGTGCTGGAGGGATTGGGAACACCATATATTTT. The rearrangement links TRBV6-8 to TRBJ1-3; D gene ambiguous. Looked up from germline, CDR1 is MNHGY and CDR2 is SAAAGT. This CDR3 region has 14 residues.

CDR3 DNA sequence: TGTGCCAGCAGTCGCGATTTCACCGGGGAGCTGTTTTTT. Translated, it gives CASSRDFTGELFF. The chain recombines TRBV25-1 with TRBJ2-2; no firm D call. Germline values: CDR1 MGHDK, CDR2 SYGVNS. CDR3 size: 13 residues. Trimming removed 5 bases from V and 4 bases from J, with 8 bases in between.

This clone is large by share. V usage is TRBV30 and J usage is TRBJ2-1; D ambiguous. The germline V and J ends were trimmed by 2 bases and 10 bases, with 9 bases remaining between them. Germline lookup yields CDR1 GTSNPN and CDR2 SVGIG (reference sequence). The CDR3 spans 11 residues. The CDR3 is CAWSLGREQFF. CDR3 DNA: TGTGCCTGGAGTCTAGGACGGGAGCAGTTCTTC. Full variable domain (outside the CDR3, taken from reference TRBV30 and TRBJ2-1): SQTIHQWPATLVQPVGSPLSLECTVEGTSNPNLYWYRQAAGRGLQLLFYSVGIGQISSEVPQNLSASRPQDRQFILSSKKLLLSDSGFYLCAWSLGREQFFGPGTRLTVL.

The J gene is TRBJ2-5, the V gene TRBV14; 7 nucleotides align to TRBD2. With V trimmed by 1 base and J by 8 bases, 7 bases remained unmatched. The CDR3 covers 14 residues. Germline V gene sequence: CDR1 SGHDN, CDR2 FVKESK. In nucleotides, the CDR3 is TGTGCCAGCAGCCAAGGTAGCGGGCGGGCTACCCAGTACTTC. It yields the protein CASSQGSGRATQYF.

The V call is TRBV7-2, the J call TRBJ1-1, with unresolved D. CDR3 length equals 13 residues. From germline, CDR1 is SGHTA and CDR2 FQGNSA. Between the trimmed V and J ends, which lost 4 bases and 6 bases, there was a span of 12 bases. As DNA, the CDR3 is TGTGCCAGCAGCTACCGGGAATACGCTGAAGCTTTCTTT. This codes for CASSYREYAEAFF.